These 26 T cell receptor beta chains share one sample of origin, sequenced in a study of T-cell reconstitution after alpha-beta-depleted transplantation in children. A library of TCRbeta sequences, prepared with unique molecular identifiers, was generated. TCRdb re-analysed the PCR reads in MiXCR, keeping a single row per CDR3 protein. The profile shows roughly 590,000 distinct CDR3 sequences, 15% to 20% of them singletons. Sequencing was performed on PBMCs from the stem cell graft donor, taken from the stem cell graft. These receptors were obtained from a human donor who donated a stem cell graft to a child with acute myeloid leukemia.

In its sample, this clonotype was seen a few times. The chain carries TRBV10-1 and TRBJ2-3; D gene ambiguous. Germline V gene data show CDR1 as WNHNN and CDR2 as SYGVQD (reference sequence). Trimming pared 6 bases from V and 3 bases from J, leaving 13 bases between. The CDR3 runs 14 residues. CDR3 nucleotide sequence: TGCGCCAGCAGGGCTAGTGGGCCAACAGATACGCAGTATTTT. It codes for CASRASGPTDTQYF.

Of note for this clonotype: A single base separates this from a much larger clone, so it may be a read error. This chain uses TRBV7-2 with TRBJ1-5; D is undetermined. The CDR3 is made up of 15 amino acids. The germline V gene encodes CDR1 SGHTA and CDR2 FQGNSA. With 5 bases removed from V and 3 bases from J, the gap between germline ends came to 14 bases. The CDR3 DNA reads as TGTGCCAGCAGCCGAGGCGGTTATATCAATCAGCCCCAGCATTTT. It is translated as CASSRGGYINQPQHF.

This chain's CDR3 is CASSFGGGASEQFF. In DNA, the CDR3 is TGTGCCAGCAGCTTTGGGGGGGGGGCGAGTGAGCAGTTCTTC. This chain uses TRBV7-6 with TRBJ2-1, with D possibly being TRBD2 (7 bases). The V gene's germline CDR1 is SGHVS and CDR2 FNYEAQ. This CDR3 is built from 14 residues. Trimming removed 3 bases from V and 9 bases from J, with 15 bases in between. The full variable domain, completed using reference TRBV7-6 and TRBJ2-1, is GAGVSQSPRYKVTKRGQDVALRCDPISGHVSLYWYRQALGQGPEFLTYFNYEAQQDKSGLPNDRFSAERPEGSISTLTIQRTEQRDSAMYRCASSFGGGASEQFFGPGTRLTVL.

This clonotype occurred many times. Here the CDR3 reads CSARETGWGQPQHF. In nucleotides, the CDR3 is TGCAGTGCTAGAGAAACAGGGTGGGGTCAGCCCCAGCATTTT. The rearrangement links TRBV20-1 to TRBJ1-5, with D maybe TRBD1 (6 bases). Germline CDR1 is DFQATT and CDR2 is SNEGSKA (reference sequence). V was clipped by 0 bases and J by 6 bases, with 12 bases between them. The CDR3 contains 14 residues.

The V call is TRBV4-1, the J call TRBJ1-2; no firm D call. This CDR3 has 12 amino acids. Trimming removed 3 bases at V and 4 bases at J, with 6 bases between. Germline-derived CDR1 and CDR2 are MGHRA and YSYEKL. CDR3 DNA: TGCGCCAGCAGCCAGTTGGGCTATGGCTACACCTTC. Its translation: CASSQLGYGYTF.

This clonotype was observed at least ten times. The chain carries TRBV10-3 and TRBJ2-5; either TRBD1 or TRBD2 may supply D (5 bases each). Between the trimmed V and J ends, which lost 9 bases and 5 bases, there was a span of 13 bases. The length of the CDR3 is 12 residues. Germline CDR1 reads ENHRY; CDR2 reads SYGVKD. This CDR3 is CAISGQGETQYF. DNA for the CDR3: TGTGCCATTTCGGGGCAGGGCGAGACCCAGTACTTC.

This clonotype was observed at least ten times. The chain is built from TRBV12-3 or TRBV12-4 and TRBJ1-5; 10 bases fit TRBD1. The CDR3 is made up of 16 amino acids. V gave up 0 bases and J gave up 3 bases; unmatched junction bases: 2. CDR3 loop: CASSLATGGLNQPQHF. CDR3 in DNA: TGTGCCAGCAGTTTAGCGACAGGGGGCCTCAATCAGCCCCAGCATTTT.

This clonotype was counted between two and nine times. V gene TRBV7-2 combines with J gene TRBJ1-5; D uncertain. V was cut by 3 bases and J by 0 bases, with 15 bases left in between. Germline lookup yields CDR1 SGHTA and CDR2 FQGNSA. This CDR3 region has 17 residues. This CDR3 is CASSLRFRDYSNQPQHF. CDR3 nucleotide sequence: TGTGCCAGCAGCTTGAGGTTCCGAGACTATAGCAATCAGCCCCAGCATTTT.

This chain connects TRBV7-9 to TRBJ1-2; D unresolved. CDR3 length equals 12 residues. Per germline, CDR1 SEHNR and CDR2 FQNEAQ (reference sequence). Trimming pared 5 bases from V and 8 bases from J, leaving 12 bases between. The DNA for the CDR3 is TGTGCCAGCAGCCCCGGCGAGGTCGGCTACACCTTC. Protein sequence: CASSPGEVGYTF.

This clonotype was seen at least ten times. The chain links TRBV12-3 or TRBV12-4 to TRBJ1-2; TRBD1 matches 8 bases. The junction had 4 bases not matched to a gene; V was cut back by 3 bases and J by 7 bases. The CDR3 totals 13 residues. The DNA for the CDR3 is TGTGCCAGCAGTTTTGGACAGGGTCGTGGCTACACCTTC. Translated, it gives CASSFGQGRGYTF.

This chain links TRBV20-1 with TRBJ1-2, with TRBD1 matching 7 bases. Germline V gene data show CDR1 as DFQATT and CDR2 as SNEGSKA (reference sequence). There are 12 residues in the CDR3. The V and J ends lost 6 bases and 6 bases, in that order; junction bases with no gene match: 7. The CDR3 sequence is CSADDRVNGYTF. CDR3 DNA: TGCAGTGCGGACGACAGGGTAAATGGCTACACCTTC.

This sequence joins TRBV11-2 and TRBJ2-1, with a possible D match to TRBD2 (7 bases). Germline CDR1 and CDR2: SGHAT and FQNNGV. CDR3 size: 15 residues. V was shortened by 5 bases and J by 7 bases, with 18 bases between the two germline ends. Here the CDR3 reads CASSVRGAPKNEQFF. CDR3 DNA sequence: TGTGCCAGCAGCGTCCGGGGGGCACCGAAAAATGAGCAGTTCTTC.

This clonotype was detected ten times or more. The V call is TRBV29-1, the J call TRBJ1-2; 10 bases are shared with TRBD1. The CDR3 contains 10 residues. Germline V gene sequence: CDR1 SQVTM, CDR2 ANQGSEA. V dropped 6 bases and J dropped 12; count of bases not matched to a gene: 4. As DNA, the CDR3 is TGCAGCGTCGGACAGGGGGAACACACCTTC. It yields the protein CSVGQGEHTF.

This clonotype has more than one count but fewer than ten. The chain couples TRBV28 to TRBJ2-7; D is unresolved. The CDR3 is 11 amino acids. CDR1 MDHEN and CDR2 SYDVKM come from the germline V gene. The ends were cut back, 7 bases at V and 5 bases at J, with 9 bases in the middle. CDR3 coding DNA: TGTGCCAGCACCTCTTCCAACGAGCAGTACGTC. Its translation is CASTSSNEQYV.

V gene TRBV7-2 combines with J gene TRBJ2-3, with TRBD1 matching 8 bases. The V gene end was trimmed by 10 bases and the J gene end by 7 bases; junction bases not matched to a gene: 13. Looked up from germline, CDR1 is SGHTA and CDR2 is FQGNSA. CDR3 size: 14 residues. Here the CDR3 DNA reads TGTGCCATCCGGGGTGGCAGGGGGCGAAATACGCAGTATTTT. Translation gives CAIRGGRGRNTQYF.

This chain joins TRBV15 and TRBJ2-1; no reliable D call. CDR3 size: 16 residues. CDR1 and CDR2 (germline): LNHNV, YYDKDF (reference sequence). The germline V and J ends were trimmed by 3 bases and 5 bases, with 17 bases remaining between them. The CDR3 sequence is CATSSDGVGIHNEQFF. The CDR3 DNA sequence: TGTGCCACCAGCAGTGATGGAGTTGGGATTCACAATGAGCAGTTCTTC.

This clonotype was seen more than once but under ten times. The V gene is TRBV5-4, the J gene TRBJ2-7; D uncertain. Germline V lookup: CDR1 SGHNT, CDR2 YYREEE (reference sequence). The CDR3 has 14 amino acids. Trimming took 0 bases from V and 0 from J, leaving 7 bases between them. This CDR3 reads CASSLGQLSYEQYV. The CDR3 DNA follows: TGTGCCAGCAGCTTGGGGCAGCTCTCCTACGAGCAGTACGTC.

This clonotype has a count of ten or more. The rearrangement uses TRBV5-5 and TRBJ1-2, with D perhaps TRBD1 (6 bases). Germline assignment: CDR1 SGHKS and CDR2 YYEKEE (reference sequence). The CDR3 has 15 residues. The V and J ends lost 0 bases and 4 bases respectively, with 13 bases between them. The CDR3 protein is CASSLETGDIYGYTF. The CDR3 DNA reads TGTGCCAGCAGCTTGGAGACGGGGGACATCTATGGCTACACCTTC.

This clonotype was observed at least ten times. The chain has TRBV9 and TRBJ2-2; D is unclear. The CDR3 is 15 amino acids. V lost 6 bases, J lost 2 bases, and 14 bases lay in between. Germline V gives CDR1 SGDLS, CDR2 YYNGEE. CDR3: CASTLLPANTGELFF. The CDR3 DNA follows: TGTGCCAGCACCCTCTTGCCAGCAAACACCGGGGAGCTGTTTTTT. Looking up the rest from reference TRBV9 and TRBJ2-2 gives the full variable domain: DSGVTQTPKHLITATGQRVTLRCSPRSGDLSVYWYQQSLDQGLQFLIQYYNGEERAKGNILERFSAQQFPDLHSELNLSSLELGDSALYFCASTLLPANTGELFFGEGSRLTVL.

The sample holds a few counts of this clonotype. The J gene is TRBJ2-5, the V gene TRBV20-1; 8 positions match TRBD1. Germline V gene data show CDR1 as DFQATT and CDR2 as SNEGSKA (reference sequence). The CDR3 is 13 amino acids. V lost 5 bases and J lost 4; bases outside the gene matches: 6. The CDR3 DNA reads as TGCAGTGCTTACGACAGGGGCCGAGAGACCCAGTACTTC. It codes for CSAYDRGRETQYF.

This clonotype was picked up many times. The chain joins TRBV7-2 to TRBJ2-1; no clear D gene. This CDR3 comprises 17 residues. Germline CDR1 SGHTA, CDR2 FQGNSA. Trimming pared 4 bases from V and 6 bases from J, leaving 22 bases between. The CDR3 reads CASSSITSNKRGNEQFF. The DNA for the CDR3 is TGTGCCAGCAGCTCAATAACCAGTAACAAAAGAGGCAATGAGCAGTTCTTC. Filled out from reference TRBV7-2 and TRBJ2-1, the complete variable domain reads GAGVSQSPSNKVTEKGKDVELRCDPISGHTALYWYRQSLGQGLEFLIYFQGNSAPDKSGLPSDRFSAERTGGSVSTLTIQRTQQEDSAVYLCASSSITSNKRGNEQFFGPGTRLTVL.

This chain joins TRBV7-6 and TRBJ2-7; 8 bases agree with TRBD2. V dropped 4 bases and J dropped 6; count of bases not matched to a gene: 2. Germline CDR1 reads SGHVS; CDR2 reads FNYEAQ. CDR3 length equals 12 residues. CDR3 in amino acids: CASSSSGGEQYV. In DNA form, the CDR3 reads TGTGCCAGCAGCTCCAGCGGGGGCGAGCAGTACGTC.

This clonotype has just a few counts. J is TRBJ2-5 and V is TRBV21-1; the table's D call, TRBD2, was not checked against the DNA. TRBV21-1 is described as a pseudogene. There are 17 residues in the CDR3. CDR3 region: CASSKVGAREVAETQYF. CDR3 coding DNA: TGTGCCAGCAGCAAAGTGGGGGCTCGGGAGGTGGCAGAGACCCAGTACTTC.

The chain's CDR3 is CATSIRGGRWGYGYTF. As DNA, the CDR3 is TGTGCCACCAGCATAAGAGGCGGCAGATGGGGCTATGGCTACACCTTC. This rearrangement joins TRBV15 to TRBJ1-2, with D hard to call. The CDR3 is 16 residues long. V lost 4 bases and J lost 4, with 19 bases in between. Germline V gene lookup returns CDR1 LNHNV and CDR2 YYDKDF (reference sequence).

The chain joins TRBV6-6 to TRBJ1-2; weak D call: TRBD1 (5 bases). In germline, CDR1 is MNHNY, CDR2 SVGAGI (reference sequence). Trimming removed 0 bases at V and 6 bases at J, with 8 bases between. This CDR3 contains 13 residues. For the CDR3, the DNA is TGTGCCAGCAGTTACTCATCGGGGCATGGCTACACCTTC. Encoded protein: CASSYSSGHGYTF.

This clonotype occurred a few times. The J gene is TRBJ1-3, the V gene TRBV7-2; no firm D call. Germline CDR1 and CDR2: SGHTA and FQGNSA. The CDR3 totals 14 residues. Trimming left V 1 base short and J 8 bases short, with 12 bases between. For the CDR3, the DNA is TGTGCCAGCAGCTTAGTATACGGTAGCGACACCATATATTTT. Translation gives CASSLVYGSDTIYF.